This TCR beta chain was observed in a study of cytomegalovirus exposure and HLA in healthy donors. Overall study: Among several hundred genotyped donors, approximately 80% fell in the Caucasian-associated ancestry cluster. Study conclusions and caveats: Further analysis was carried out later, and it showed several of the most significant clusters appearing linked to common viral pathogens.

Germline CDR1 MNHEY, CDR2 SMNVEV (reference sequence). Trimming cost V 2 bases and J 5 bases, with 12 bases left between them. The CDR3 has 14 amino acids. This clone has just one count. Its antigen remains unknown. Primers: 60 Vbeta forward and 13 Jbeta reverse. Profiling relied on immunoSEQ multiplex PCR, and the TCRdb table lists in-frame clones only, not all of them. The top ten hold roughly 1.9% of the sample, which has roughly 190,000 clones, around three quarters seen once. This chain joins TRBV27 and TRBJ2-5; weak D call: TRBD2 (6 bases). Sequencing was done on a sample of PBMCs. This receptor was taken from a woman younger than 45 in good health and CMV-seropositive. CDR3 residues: CASSLRGGGETQYF. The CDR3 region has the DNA TGTGCCAGCAGTTTAAGGGGTGGAGGGGAGACCCAGTACTTC.